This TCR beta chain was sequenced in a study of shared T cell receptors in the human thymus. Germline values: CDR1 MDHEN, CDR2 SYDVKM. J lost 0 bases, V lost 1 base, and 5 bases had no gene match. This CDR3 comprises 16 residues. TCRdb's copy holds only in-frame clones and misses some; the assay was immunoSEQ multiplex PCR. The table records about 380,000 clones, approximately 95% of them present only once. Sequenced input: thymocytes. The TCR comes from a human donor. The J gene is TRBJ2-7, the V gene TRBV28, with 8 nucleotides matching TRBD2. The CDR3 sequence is CASSLSGLVHSYEQYF. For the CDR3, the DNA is TGTGCCAGCAGTTTATCGGGACTAGTTCACTCCTACGAGCAGTACTTC.